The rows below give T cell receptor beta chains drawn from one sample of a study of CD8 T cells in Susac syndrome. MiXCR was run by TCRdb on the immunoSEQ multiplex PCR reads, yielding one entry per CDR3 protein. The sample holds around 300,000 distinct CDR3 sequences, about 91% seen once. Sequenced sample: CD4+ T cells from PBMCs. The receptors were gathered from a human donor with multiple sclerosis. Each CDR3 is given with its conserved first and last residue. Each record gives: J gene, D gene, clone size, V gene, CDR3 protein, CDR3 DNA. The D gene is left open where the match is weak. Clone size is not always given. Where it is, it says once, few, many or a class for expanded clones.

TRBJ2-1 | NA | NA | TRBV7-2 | CASSPQAYPSNEQFF | TGTGCCAGCAGCCCTCAAGCCTATCCATCCAATGAGCAGTTCTTC
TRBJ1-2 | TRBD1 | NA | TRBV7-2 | CASSPQIGGIYGYTF | TGTGCCAGCAGCCCTCAGATAGGGGGCATATATGGCTACACCTTC
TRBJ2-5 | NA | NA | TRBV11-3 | CASSPRRAQGETQYF | TGTGCCAGCAGCCCGAGGAGGGCGCAGGGAGAGACCCAGTACTTC
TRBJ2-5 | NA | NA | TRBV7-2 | CASSWRVGETQYF | TGTGCCAGCAGCTGGCGGGTCGGCGAGACCCAGTACTTC
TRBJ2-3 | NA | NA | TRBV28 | CASSRGTLSTDTQYF | TGTGCCAGCAGTCGCGGGACGCTTAGCACAGATACGCAGTATTTT
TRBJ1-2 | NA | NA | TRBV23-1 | CASSQFAGWRYGYTF | TGCGCCAGCAGTCAATTCGCAGGGTGGCGCTATGGCTACACCTTC
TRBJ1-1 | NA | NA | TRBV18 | CASTSGGTVNTEAFF | TGTGCCAGCACCTCCGGAGGGACGGTCAACACTGAAGCTTTCTTT
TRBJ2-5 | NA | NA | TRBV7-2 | CASRATGGGETQYF | TGTGCCAGCAGGGCGACTGGGGGGGGCGAGACCCAGTACTTC
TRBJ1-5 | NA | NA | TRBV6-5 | CASKDGGRRNQPQHF | TGTGCCAGCAAAGACGGTGGACGGAGAAATCAGCCCCAGCATTTT
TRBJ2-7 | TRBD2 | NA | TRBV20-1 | CSARSSTSGSHEQYF | TGCAGTGCTAGATCTAGTACTAGCGGGAGTCACGAGCAGTACTTC
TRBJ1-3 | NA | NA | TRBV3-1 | CASSPRVAGSSSGNTIYF | TGTGCCAGCAGCCCCAGGGTGGCAGGGTCAAGCTCTGGAAACACCATATATTTT
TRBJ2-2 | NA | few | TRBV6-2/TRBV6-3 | CASAYRQAPTGELFF | TGTGCCAGCGCCTATCGACAGGCCCCCACCGGGGAGCTGTTTTTT
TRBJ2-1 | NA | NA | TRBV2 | CASSLAAPGEWEQFF | TGTGCCAGCAGTCTCGCGGCCCCGGGGGAATGGGAGCAGTTCTTC
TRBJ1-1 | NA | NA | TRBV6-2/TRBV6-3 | CASSKTTGAEAFF | TGTGCCAGCAGTAAAACGACGGGCGCAGAGGCTTTCTTT
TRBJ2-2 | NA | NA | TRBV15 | CATSRDTRTGELFF | TGTGCCACCAGCAGAGATACAAGAACCGGGGAGCTGTTTTTT
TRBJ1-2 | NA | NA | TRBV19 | CASEGFGTLNYGYTF | TGTGCCAGCGAAGGGTTCGGGACGCTAAACTATGGCTACACCTTC
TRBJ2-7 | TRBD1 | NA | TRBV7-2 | CASSLRRGGMGEQYF | TGTGCCAGCAGCTTAAGGCGAGGGGGCATGGGCGAGCAGTACTTC
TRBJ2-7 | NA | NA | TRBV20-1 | CSATAGASYEQYF | TGCAGTGCTACGGCGGGGGCCTCCTACGAGCAGTACTTC
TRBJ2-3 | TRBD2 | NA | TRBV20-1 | CSARDSGRARDTQYF | TGCAGTGCTAGGGACAGCGGGAGGGCCCGTGATACGCAGTATTTT
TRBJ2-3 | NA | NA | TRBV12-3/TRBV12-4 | CASLGGGPGGGTDTQYF | TGTGCCAGCCTTGGCGGAGGCCCCGGGGGTGGCACAGATACGCAGTATTTT
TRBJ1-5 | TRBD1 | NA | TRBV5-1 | CASSSGGQGTNQPQHF | TGCGCCAGCAGCTCCGGGGGACAGGGGACAAATCAGCCCCAGCATTTT
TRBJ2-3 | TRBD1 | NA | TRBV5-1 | CASSFQGQGASDTQYF | TGCGCCAGCAGCTTTCAGGGACAGGGGGCATCCGATACGCAGTATTTT
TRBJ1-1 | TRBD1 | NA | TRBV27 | CASRRQGAGDTEAFF | TGTGCCAGCAGGAGACAGGGGGCAGGGGACACTGAAGCTTTCTTT
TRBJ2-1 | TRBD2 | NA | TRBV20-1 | CSARDFQGTSGGYNEQFF | TGCAGTGCTAGAGACTTCCAGGGGACTAGCGGGGGGTACAATGAGCAGTTCTTC
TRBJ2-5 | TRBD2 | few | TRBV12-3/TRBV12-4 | CASSLAGILQETQYF | TGTGCCAGCTCCTTAGCGGGAATTCTTCAAGAGACCCAGTACTTC
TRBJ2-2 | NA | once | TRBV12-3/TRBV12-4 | CASSFRLVQASDTGELFF | TGTGCCAGCAGTTTTCGTCTAGTTCAGGCCTCGGACACCGGGGAGCTGTTTTTT
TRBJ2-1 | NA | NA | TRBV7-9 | CASSLKYGPGAYNEQFF | TGTGCCAGCAGCTTAAAGTATGGTCCGGGAGCCTACAATGAGCAGTTCTTC
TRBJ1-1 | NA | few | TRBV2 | CASSEDRNTEAFF | TGTGCCAGCAGTGAGGACAGGAACACTGAAGCTTTCTTT
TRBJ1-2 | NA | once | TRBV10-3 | CAITGDPRYGYTF | TGTGCCATCACGGGGGACCCACGCTATGGCTACACCTTC
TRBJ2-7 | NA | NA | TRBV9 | CASSGVGNYEQYF | TGTGCCAGCAGCGGGGTTGGGAACTACGAGCAGTACTTC
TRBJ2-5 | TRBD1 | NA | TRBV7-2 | CASSSGTGGETQYF | TGTGCCAGCAGCTCCGGGACAGGGGGGGAGACCCAGTACTTC
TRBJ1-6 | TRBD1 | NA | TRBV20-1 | CSAWDREQSSYNSPLHF | TGCAGTGCCTGGGACAGGGAACAGAGCTCCTATAATTCACCCCTCCACTTT
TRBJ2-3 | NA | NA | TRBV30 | CAWSRRKGTDTQYF | TGTGCCTGGAGTCGGAGGAAAGGGACAGATACGCAGTATTTT
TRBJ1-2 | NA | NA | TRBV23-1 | CASSPSAPENYGYTF | TGCGCCAGCAGTCCAAGTGCACCGGAGAACTATGGCTACACCTTC
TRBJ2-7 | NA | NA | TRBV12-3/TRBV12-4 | CASSLQTAQYF | TGTGCCAGCAGTTTACAGACGGCGCAGTACTTC
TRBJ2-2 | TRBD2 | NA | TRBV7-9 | CASRTSSGEATGELFF | TGTGCCAGCAGAACGTCTAGCGGCGAAGCCACCGGGGAGCTGTTTTTT
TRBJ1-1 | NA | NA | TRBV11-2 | CASSPPGGATEAFF | TGTGCCAGCAGCCCCCCCGGGGGGGCCACTGAAGCTTTCTTT
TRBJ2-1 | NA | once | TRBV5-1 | CASSFESGYEQFF | TGCGCCAGCAGCTTCGAGAGCGGCTATGAGCAGTTCTTC
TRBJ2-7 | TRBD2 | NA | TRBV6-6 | CASSYPSGTYEQYF | TGTGCCAGCAGTTACCCTAGCGGGACCTACGAGCAGTACTTC
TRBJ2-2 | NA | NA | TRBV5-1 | CATNGGTGELFF | TGCGCCACGAATGGGGGCACCGGGGAGCTGTTTTTT
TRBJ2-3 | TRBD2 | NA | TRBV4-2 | CASSQVGTSWDTQYF | TGTGCCAGCAGCCAAGTGGGGACTAGCTGGGATACGCAGTATTTT
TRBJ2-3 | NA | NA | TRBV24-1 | CATGVTDTQYF | TGTGCCACCGGGGTCACAGATACGCAGTATTTT
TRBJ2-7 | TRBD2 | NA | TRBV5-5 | CASSLSSGSHYEQYF | TGTGCCAGCAGCCTCTCCAGCGGGAGCCACTACGAGCAGTACTTC
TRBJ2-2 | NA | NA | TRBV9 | CASSPTLRELFF | TGTGCCAGCAGCCCCACTTTGAGGGAGCTGTTTTTT
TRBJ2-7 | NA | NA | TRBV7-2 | CASSPRGGYSPRSEQYF | TGTGCCAGCAGCCCCCGAGGAGGTTACTCTCCGCGGTCCGAGCAGTACTTC
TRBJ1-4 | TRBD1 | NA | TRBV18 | CASSPPTADRGEKLFF | TGTGCCAGCTCACCACCGACTGCGGACAGGGGGGAAAAACTGTTTTTT
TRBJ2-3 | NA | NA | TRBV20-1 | CSASKAGTTDTQYF | TGCAGTGCTAGCAAGGCGGGAACCACAGATACGCAGTATTTT
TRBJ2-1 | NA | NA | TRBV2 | CASSGLRSYNEQFF | TGTGCCAGCAGTGGCTTGCGGAGCTACAATGAGCAGTTCTTC
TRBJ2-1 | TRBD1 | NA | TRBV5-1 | CASSPTGTGHNEQFF | TGCGCCAGCAGCCCCACCGGGACAGGACACAATGAGCAGTTCTTC
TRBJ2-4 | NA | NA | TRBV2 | CASSQTSQNIQYF | TGTGCCAGCAGCCAAACTAGCCAAAACATTCAGTACTTC
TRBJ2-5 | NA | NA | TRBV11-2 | CASSPGGYWRVQETQYF | TGTGCCAGCAGCCCGGGCGGATATTGGCGGGTCCAAGAGACCCAGTACTTC